The rows below give T cell receptor beta chains drawn from one sample of a study of beta chain features in type 1 diabetes. Repertoires were generated with immunoSEQ multiplex PCR, while TCRdb's copy carries only in-frame clones and drops some. The table has over 500,000 clones, around 16% seen once. Sequencing used naive CD4+ T cells from blood. The receptors originated from a man between 18 and 29 years old in good health. CDR3s include the opening cysteine and the closing phenylalanine or tryptophan. The D gene is left open where the match is weak. The size entry is marked missing in some rows and otherwise reads once, few, many or a size class.

TRBV15	-	TRBJ1-2	-	CATSRERSGNYGYTF	TGTGCCACCAGCAGAGAGCGGAGCGGTAACTATGGCTACACCTTC
TRBV7-3	-	TRBJ2-1	-	CASSLSINVVNEQFF	TGTGCCAGCAGCTTAAGTATCAACGTAGTCAATGAGCAGTTCTTC
TRBV28	-	TRBJ2-7	few	CASSPTVNYEQYF	TGTGCCAGCAGCCCGACAGTTAACTACGAGCAGTACTTC
TRBV5-6	TRBD2	TRBJ2-1	few	CASSLAGGGNEQFF	TGTGCCAGCAGCTTAGCGGGAGGAGGCAATGAGCAGTTCTTC
TRBV5-1	-	TRBJ2-1	-	CASSLAQVGYNEQFF	TGCGCCAGCAGCCTGGCCCAGGTGGGGTACAATGAGCAGTTCTTC
TRBV4-3	TRBD1	TRBJ2-2	-	CASSQDLTGFTGELFF	TGCGCCAGCAGCCAAGATTTGACAGGGTTCACCGGGGAGCTGTTTTTT
TRBV18	-	TRBJ1-1	few	CASSPLVPGKNTEAFF	TGTGCCAGCTCACCACTCGTTCCAGGGAAGAACACTGAAGCTTTCTTT
TRBV7-2	-	TRBJ1-2	-	CASSLPRLDGYTF	TGTGCCAGCAGCCTCCCCAGGTTGGATGGCTACACCTTC
TRBV7-2	TRBD1	TRBJ1-2	-	CASSQTGDHYGYTF	TGCGCCAGCAGCCAAACAGGGGACCACTATGGCTACACCTTC
TRBV14	TRBD2	TRBJ2-7	-	CASSQDVAGGPYEQYF	TGTGCCAGCAGCCAAGACGTAGCGGGAGGGCCCTACGAGCAGTACTTC
TRBV14	TRBD2	TRBJ2-1	few	CASSSRGIGTSFGAEQFF	TGTGCCAGCAGCTCCCGTGGGATCGGGACTAGTTTTGGGGCTGAGCAGTTCTTC
TRBV27	-	TRBJ1-1	few	CASRALGTQNTEAFF	TGTGCCAGCAGGGCCTTGGGGACACAGAACACTGAAGCTTTCTTT
TRBV7-2	-	TRBJ1-5	-	CASSLQGTPYSNQPQHF	TGTGCCAGCAGCTTACAGGGGACCCCATATAGCAATCAGCCCCAGCATTTT
TRBV11-2	-	TRBJ2-7	few	CASSLDLYRRSYEQYF	TGTGCCAGCAGCTTAGATCTCTACAGGAGATCCTACGAGCAGTACTTC
TRBV11-2	-	TRBJ2-5	-	CASSSPRVLNNPRSQYF	TGTGCCAGCAGCTCCCCCCGGGTCCTGAATAATCCTCGGAGCCAGTACTTC
TRBV2	-	TRBJ1-4	few	CASRDRTRDPEKLFF	TGTGCCAGCAGAGACAGGACCAGAGATCCCGAAAAACTGTTTTTT
TRBV15	-	TRBJ2-5	-	CATSRKPAGGRETQYF	TGTGCCACCAGCAGGAAACCCGCCGGTGGGAGGGAGACCCAGTACTTC
TRBV10-3	TRBD1	TRBJ1-2	few	CAISWDSVYGYTF	TGTGCCATCAGCTGGGACAGCGTCTATGGCTACACCTTC
TRBV28	-	TRBJ2-7	few	CASSPSGGRGYEQYF	TGTGCCAGCAGCCCCTCCGGGGGCAGGGGCTACGAGCAGTACTTC
TRBV19	-	TRBJ1-2	-	CASSWLGDGYTF	TGTGCCAGTAGTTGGTTAGGGGACGGCTACACCTTC
TRBV7-2	TRBD2	TRBJ2-1	-	CASSLGTAGASLYNEQFF	TGTGCCAGCAGCTTAGGTACAGCGGGAGCCTCCCTCTACAATGAGCAGTTCTTC
TRBV7-9	-	TRBJ2-5	-	CASSQLQGKETQYF	TGTGCCAGCAGCCAACTTCAGGGGAAAGAGACCCAGTACTTC
TRBV28	-	TRBJ2-7	few	CASSPPGFSGYEQYF	TGTGCCAGCAGCCCTCCGGGGTTCAGCGGCTACGAGCAGTACTTC
TRBV5-4	-	TRBJ1-2	few	CASSIDRGGYTF	TGTGCCAGCAGCATCGACAGAGGTGGCTACACCTTC
TRBV15	-	TRBJ2-7	-	CATSRDLTVGEQYF	TGTGCCACCAGCAGAGATTTGACAGTGGGCGAGCAGTACTTC
TRBV27	TRBD1	TRBJ1-1	-	CASSSTGSFAEAFF	TGTGCCAGCAGTTCGACAGGGAGCTTCGCTGAAGCTTTCTTT
TRBV2	-	TRBJ2-7	few	CASWFNEQYF	TGTGCCAGTTGGTTCAACGAGCAGTACTTC
TRBV7-3	-	TRBJ2-1	-	CASSSDRNEQFF	TGTGCCAGCAGCTCAGACCGAAATGAGCAGTTCTTC
TRBV12-5	-	TRBJ1-2	few	CASARTVNYGYTF	TGTGCTAGTGCCCGGACAGTTAACTATGGCTACACCTTC
TRBV7-9	-	TRBJ2-6	-	CASSLALFSGANVLTF	TGTGCCAGCAGCTTAGCGCTCTTCTCTGGGGCCAACGTCCTGACTTTC
TRBV5-1	-	TRBJ1-3	-	CASSRTQGDPGNTIYF	TGCGCCAGCAGCCGCACTCAGGGTGATCCTGGAAACACCATATATTTT
TRBV14	-	TRBJ2-5	-	CASSRGGRRQETQYF	TGTGCCAGCAGCCGGGGGGGCCGGAGGCAAGAGACCCAGTACTTC
TRBV9	-	TRBJ2-5	-	CASSGQQETQYF	TGTGCCAGCAGTGGACAGCAAGAGACCCAGTACTTC
TRBV9	TRBD1	TRBJ1-2	-	CASSVDDRVYGYTF	TGTGCCAGCAGCGTAGATGACAGGGTATATGGCTACACCTTC
TRBV28	TRBD1	TRBJ2-2	few	CASSPPRTGPNTGELFF	TGTGCCAGCAGTCCCCCCCGGACAGGACCGAACACCGGGGAGCTGTTTTTT
TRBV5-6	-	TRBJ2-5	few	CASSPRLVRTETQYF	TGTGCCAGCAGCCCCCGACTAGTCCGAACGGAGACCCAGTACTTC
TRBV14	-	TRBJ2-1	many	CASSAYHKSSYNEQFF	TGTGCCAGCAGCGCCTATCATAAGAGCTCCTACAATGAGCAGTTCTTC
TRBV5-6	TRBD2	TRBJ2-3	-	CASSSGVFTDTQYF	TGTGCCAGCAGTAGCGGGGTGTTCACAGATACGCAGTATTTT
TRBV5-1	-	TRBJ1-4	-	CASSLEDEKLFF	TGCGCCAGCAGCTTGGAAGATGAAAAACTGTTTTTT
TRBV18	TRBD1	TRBJ2-2	-	CASSPDRAGELFF	TGTGCCAGCTCACCGGACAGGGCCGGGGAGCTGTTTTTT
TRBV2	TRBD1	TRBJ2-2	-	CASRPDGTGNTGELFF	TGTGCCAGCAGACCCGATGGGACAGGGAACACCGGGGAGCTGTTTTTT
TRBV4-1	-	TRBJ1-1	-	CASSQAMVPTVTTEAFF	TGCGCCAGCAGCCAAGCTATGGTCCCGACTGTTACAACTGAAGCTTTCTTT
TRBV4-3	TRBD2	TRBJ2-7	few	CASRQLAGGNYEQYF	TGCGCCAGCAGGCAACTAGCGGGGGGGAACTACGAGCAGTACTTC
TRBV19	-	TRBJ1-6	few	CASRDRTYNSPLHF	TGTGCCAGTCGCGACAGGACCTATAATTCACCCCTCCACTTT
TRBV7-6	TRBD1	TRBJ2-6	few	CASSLAAEGQGACGANVLTF	TGTGCCAGCAGCTTAGCGGCCGAAGGACAGGGGGCTTGTGGGGCCAACGTCCTGACTTTC
TRBV7-2	TRBD1	TRBJ1-2	few	CASSSGQGEGYGYTF	TGTGCCAGCAGCTCGGGACAGGGGGAAGGCTATGGCTACACCTTC
TRBV7-2	TRBD1	TRBJ1-5	-	CASSLGLISGTGRQPQHF	TGTGCCAGCAGCCTGGGCCTGATATCCGGGACAGGTCGTCAGCCCCAGCATTTT
TRBV6-5	-	TRBJ2-7	few	CASRDGLAVHEQYF	TGTGCCAGCCGCGACGGGTTAGCTGTGCACGAGCAGTACTTC
TRBV2	-	TRBJ2-5	-	CASSGGGPARGAQYF	TGTGCCAGCAGTGGTGGAGGCCCCGCCAGAGGGGCCCAGTACTTC
TRBV5-5	TRBD2	TRBJ2-6	-	CASSKGLAGISSGANVLTF	TGCGCCAGCAGCAAGGGACTAGCGGGGATTAGCTCTGGGGCCAACGTCCTGACTTTC
TRBV27	TRBD1	TRBJ1-2	-	CASSPRTGGGYTF	TGTGCCAGCAGTCCCCGGACAGGGGGCGGCTACACCTTC